The 19 T cell receptor beta chains listed next were all sequenced from one sample in a study of human T cells and chemical hapten exposure. Unique molecular identifiers were affixed to discrete cDNA molecules within the library. MiXCR, applied by TCRdb to the reads, yields one record per CDR3 protein. The table records 95,000 to 150,000 distinct CDR3 sequences, around 8.5% of them present only once. It was unfractionated whole blood from which total RNA was extracted. The specimen sequenced was whole blood. All receptors come from a human donor in good health. Some clones in this sample may be carry-over from other donors' samples.

This chain joins TRBV6-1 and TRBJ2-3; 7 positions agree with TRBD2. CDR1 is MNHNS and CDR2 is SASEGT in the germline V gene. Unmatched junction bases numbered 11, after V lost 0 bases and J lost 2 bases. The CDR3 spans 18 residues. The CDR3 reads CASSEAGLGGVPTDTQYF. The CDR3, as DNA: TGTGCCAGCAGTGAAGCGGGATTGGGAGGGGTCCCCACAGATACGCAGTATTTT.

This clonotype has more than one count but fewer than ten. The DNA for the CDR3 is TGCGCCAGCAGCTTCAGGGAGCCGCGGTACGAGCAGTACTTC. It is translated as CASSFREPRYEQYF. The chain uses TRBV5-1 and TRBJ2-7; D may match TRBD1 or TRBD2 (5 bases each). This CDR3 has 14 residues. Germline lookup yields CDR1 SGHRS and CDR2 YFSETQ. Trimming cost V 2 bases and J 4 bases, with 13 bases left between them.

This chain connects TRBV4-1 to TRBJ2-7; perhaps TRBD2 as D (6 bases). The V gene's germline CDR1 is MGHRA and CDR2 YSYEKL. V was shortened by 0 bases and J by 2 bases, with 8 bases between the two germline ends. The CDR3 sequence is 14 residues long. The CDR3, as DNA: TGCGCCAGCAGCCAAGACACGGGGGCCTACGAGCAGTACTTC. Amino acid sequence: CASSQDTGAYEQYF.

This sequence joins TRBV2 and TRBJ2-5; no reliable D call. Trimming pared 8 bases from V and 4 bases from J, leaving 17 bases between. The germline CDR1 and CDR2 sequences are SNHLY and FYNNEI. The CDR3 is 14 amino acids. The CDR3 region is CASLGGFRGETQYF. The CDR3, as DNA: TGTGCCAGCTTAGGCGGTTTTCGCGGAGAGACCCAGTACTTC.

This clonotype was observed many times. This rearrangement joins TRBV20-1 to TRBJ1-6, with a weak D call TRBD1 (5 bases). V dropped 1 base and J dropped 8 bases, with 12 bases sitting between them. CDR3 length: 14 amino acids. Germline V gene lookup returns CDR1 DFQATT and CDR2 SNEGSKA (reference sequence). The CDR3 DNA follows: TGCAGTGCTAGAGGGGCAGGGCTGGATTCACCCCTCCACTTT. Translation gives CSARGAGLDSPLHF.

This clonotype was seen a handful of times. DNA for the CDR3: TGTGCAAGTCGCTTCCCTGGGGCCAAAAACATTCAGTACTTC. Amino acids: CASRFPGAKNIQYF. The chain joins TRBV12-2 to TRBJ2-4; no check of the table's D call, TRBD1, against the DNA was made. TRBV12-2 is assigned pseudogene status. This CDR3 comprises 14 residues.

J is TRBJ1-1 and V is TRBV5-1; a weak D match, TRBD1 (5 bases). The CDR3 loop spans 16 amino acids. V was clipped by 3 bases and J by 1 base, with 16 bases between them. Germline V gene sequence: CDR1 SGHRS, CDR2 YFSETQ. The CDR3 here is CASSYTGSPENTEAFF. CDR3 in DNA: TGCGCCAGCAGCTATACAGGTTCTCCGGAGAACACTGAAGCTTTCTTT.

The V call is TRBV6-1, the J call TRBJ1-4; TRBD1 might be the D (6 bases). CDR1 and CDR2 from the germline V gene are MNHNS and SASEGT. The CDR3 spans 14 residues. V dropped 3 bases and J dropped 7 bases, with 12 bases sitting between them. CDR3 sequence (DNA): TGTGCCAGCAGTGACAGGGGCTACAGTGAAAAACTGTTTTTT. It yields the protein CASSDRGYSEKLFF.

This clonotype was seen only once. The V call is TRBV6-2 or TRBV6-3, the J call TRBJ1-1; no firm D call. V shed 4 bases and J shed 1 base, with 10 bases lying between them. CDR1 and CDR2 from the germline V gene are MNHEY and SVGEGT. CDR3 length: 14 residues. The CDR3 DNA follows: TGTGCCAGCAGTTTGTCCGGGAAGAACACTGAAGCTTTCTTT. Translation gives CASSLSGKNTEAFF.

This clonotype came up many times. The genes are TRBV30 and TRBJ1-2, with unresolved D. The CDR3 runs to 14 residues. CDR1 is GTSNPN and CDR2 is SVGIG in the germline V gene (reference sequence). V lost 0 bases to trimming and J lost 2 bases, with 10 bases between them. CDR3 in amino acids: CAWSVRNSNYGYTF. CDR3 bases: TGTGCCTGGAGTGTTCGGAACAGCAACTATGGCTACACCTTC.

This clonotype was observed a handful of times. V and J are TRBV7-9 and TRBJ1-1, with unresolved D. V shed 2 bases and J shed 4 bases, with 14 bases lying between them. CDR3 length: 15 amino acids. In germline, CDR1 is SEHNR, CDR2 FQNEAQ (reference sequence). CDR3 nucleotide sequence: TGTGCCAGCAGCTTACTTACATTTGCGGTCACTGAAGCTTTCTTT. Translation: CASSLLTFAVTEAFF.

The V call is TRBV5-1, the J call TRBJ1-2; unclear D gene. The CDR3 length is 13 residues. CDR1 SGHRS and CDR2 YFSETQ come from the germline V gene. The V and J ends lost 1 base and 5 bases respectively, with 9 bases between them. CDR3 sequence reads: CASSLSAEYGYTF. As DNA, the CDR3 is TGCGCCAGCAGCTTGTCAGCGGAGTATGGCTACACCTTC.

This clonotype was observed at least ten times. This chain connects TRBV5-1 to TRBJ2-7; D remains unclear. Germline V gives CDR1 SGHRS, CDR2 YFSETQ. The CDR3 sequence is 11 residues long. V lost 0 bases and J lost 6, with 4 bases in between. CDR3 sequence: CASSLAGEQYF. The CDR3 DNA follows: TGCGCCAGCAGCTTGGCTGGCGAGCAGTACTTC. Complete variable domain (other parts from reference TRBV5-1 and TRBJ2-7): KAGVTQTPRYLIKTRGQQVTLSCSPISGHRSVSWYQQTPGQGLQFLFEYFSETQRNKGNFPGRFSGRQFSNSRSEMNVSTLELGDSALYLCASSLAGEQYFGPGTRLTVT.

The V call is TRBV19, the J call TRBJ2-7, with D perhaps matching TRBD1 (6 bases). The CDR3 totals 15 residues. Trimming pared 1 base from V and 0 bases from J, leaving 10 bases between. The germline V gene has CDR1 LNHDA and CDR2 SQIVND (reference sequence). The CDR3 protein is CASSIVHRDSYEQYF. Written as DNA, the CDR3 is TGTGCCAGTAGTATAGTCCACAGGGACTCCTACGAGCAGTACTTC. The full variable domain, its missing parts supplied by reference TRBV19 and TRBJ2-7, is DGGITQSPKYLFRKEGQNVTLSCEQNLNHDAMYWYRQDPGQGLRLIYYSQIVNDFQKGDIAEGYSVSREKKESFPLTVTSAQKNPTAFYLCASSIVHRDSYEQYFGPGTRLTVT.

This clonotype has a handful of counts. The chain joins TRBV5-1 to TRBJ2-3; D remains ambiguous. The CDR3 has 15 amino acids. V was cut by 1 base and J by 2 bases, with 11 bases left in between. The germline V gene encodes CDR1 SGHRS and CDR2 YFSETQ. Written as DNA, the CDR3 is TGCGCCAGCAGCTTGCAGGTGGCGGACACAGATACGCAGTATTTT. Translating it yields CASSLQVADTDTQYF.

In this sample, this clonotype turned up a few times. This chain joins TRBV6-5 and TRBJ1-6, with D possibly TRBD1 on 6 matching bases. Trimming took off 2 bases at V and 7 bases at J, with 21 bases between the two ends. CDR3 length: 18 residues. Germline CDR1 and CDR2: MNHEY and SVGAGI. The CDR3 loop is CASSYEGGGRRGNSPLHF. CDR3 in DNA: TGTGCCAGCAGTTACGAGGGAGGGGGGCGCCGCGGGAATTCACCCCTCCACTTT.

This clonotype showed up just a few times. This sequence joins TRBV28 and TRBJ2-7; 7 nucleotides align to TRBD1. The CDR3 loop spans 17 amino acids. V gave up 4 bases and J gave up 0 bases; unmatched junction bases: 12. Germline lookup yields CDR1 MDHEN and CDR2 SYDVKM. Here the CDR3 reads CASSSPGQGVSSYEQYF. DNA of the CDR3: TGTGCCAGCAGTTCCCCAGGTCAGGGGGTAAGCTCCTACGAGCAGTACTTC.

The V and J genes are TRBV12-3 or TRBV12-4 and TRBJ1-2, with 12 bases identical to TRBD1. V shed 8 bases, J shed 4 bases, and the junction held 11 bases outside the gene matches. The CDR3 is 16 residues long. CDR3 in amino acids: CASDGTGGSPFYGYTF. The CDR3 DNA reads as TGTGCCAGCGATGGGACAGGGGGCTCCCCTTTCTATGGCTACACCTTC.

The table lists this clonotype with many counts. The chain joins TRBV3-1 to TRBJ2-3, with 8 nucleotides matching TRBD2. The V gene's germline CDR1 is LGHDT and CDR2 YNNKEL (reference sequence). The CDR3 is made up of 16 amino acids. Losses at the gene ends were 1 base for V and 0 bases for J; bases not matched to a gene: 3. The CDR3 loop is CASSQGGGRSTDTQYF. The CDR3 DNA follows: TGTGCCAGCAGCCAAGGGGGCGGGAGGAGCACAGATACGCAGTATTTT.